The sequence of this T cell receptor (beta chain) was determined in a study of patients and donors after allogeneic stem cell transplantation. The V gene's germline CDR1 is SGHRS and CDR2 YFSETQ. Trimming removed 5 bases from V and 2 bases from J; junction bases left unmatched: 9. This CDR3 is built from 15 residues. TCRdb re-called the RT-PCR reads through MiXCR, storing one row per CDR3 protein. The table has 3,900 or so distinct CDR3 sequences, roughly a sixth seen once; the top ten hold roughly 80%. The clonotype originates from a human donor who was either an allogeneic HSCT recipient or a stem cell or donor lymphocyte infusion donor (not recorded which). It is not recorded whose cells these are; they may come from a transplant donor. Sequenced sample: blood, either unsorted or a sorted T cell fraction (not recorded which). This sequence joins TRBV5-1 and TRBJ2-5, with TRBD2 identical over 7 bases. Written as DNA, the CDR3 is TGCGCCAGCAGACCTACCTCTAGCGGTCAAGAGACCCAGTACTTC. Its protein product is CASRPTSSGQETQYF.